This TCR beta chain came from a study of T-cell reconstitution after alpha-beta-depleted transplantation in children. Using unique molecular identifiers, the investigators prepared the TCRbeta library. Each CDR3 protein gets one entry after TCRdb re-called the PCR reads with MiXCR. The sample yields 440,000 or so distinct CDR3 sequences, about a tenth seen once. This clonotype has ten or more counts. This receptor was identified in a human donor who donated a stem cell graft to a child with acute myeloid leukemia. Sequencing used PBMCs from the stem cell graft donor, obtained from the stem cell graft.

The CDR3, as DNA: TGCAGCGTAGCCACTGGACAGGTGGACACTGAAGCTTTCTTT. This encodes CSVATGQVDTEAFF. The chain links TRBV29-1 to TRBJ1-1; 7 bases map to TRBD1. The CDR3 runs 14 residues. Germline loops: CDR1 SQVTM, CDR2 ANQGSEA. Unmatched junction bases numbered 10, after V lost 6 bases and J lost 3 bases. The variable domain in full, completed from reference TRBV29-1 and TRBJ1-1, reads SAVISQKPSRDICQRGTSLTIQCQVDSQVTMMFWYRQQPGQSLTLIATANQGSEATYESGFVIDKFPISRPNLTFSTLTVSNMSPEDSSIYLCSVATGQVDTEAFFGQGTRLTVV.